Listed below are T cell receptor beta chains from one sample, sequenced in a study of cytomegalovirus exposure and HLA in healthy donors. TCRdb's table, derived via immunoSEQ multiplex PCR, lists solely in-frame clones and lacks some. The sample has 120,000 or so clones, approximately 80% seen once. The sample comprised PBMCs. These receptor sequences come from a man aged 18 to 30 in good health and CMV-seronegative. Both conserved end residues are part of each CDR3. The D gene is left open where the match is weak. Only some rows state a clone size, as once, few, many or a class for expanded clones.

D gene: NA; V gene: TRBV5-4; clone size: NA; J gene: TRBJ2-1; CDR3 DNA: TGTGCCAGCAGCTTAGTCGGTAGTCCCCATGAGCAGTTCTTC; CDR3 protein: CASSLVGSPHEQFF
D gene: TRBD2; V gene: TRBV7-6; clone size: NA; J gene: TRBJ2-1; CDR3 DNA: TGTGCCAGCAGCTTAGAACTAGCGGGGAACCCGAACAATGAGCAGTTCTTC; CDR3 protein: CASSLELAGNPNNEQFF
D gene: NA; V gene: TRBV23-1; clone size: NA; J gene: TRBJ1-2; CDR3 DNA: TGCGCCAGCAGTCTTCAGGGATCCCCGACGAGGTATGGCTACACCTTC; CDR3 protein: CASSLQGSPTRYGYTF
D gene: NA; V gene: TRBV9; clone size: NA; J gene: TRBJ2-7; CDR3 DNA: TGTGCCAGCAGCGTAGCAGGAGGAGGTGACTGCGAGCAGCACTTC; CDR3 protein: CASSVAGGGDCEQHF
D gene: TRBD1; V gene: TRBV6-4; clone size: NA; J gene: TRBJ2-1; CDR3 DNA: TGTGCCAGCAGTGACCGGGACAGGGGGCGAAATGAGCAGTTCTTC; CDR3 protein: CASSDRDRGRNEQFF
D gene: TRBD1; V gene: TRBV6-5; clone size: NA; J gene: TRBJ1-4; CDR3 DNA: TGTGCCAGCAGTCCAACAGGGGGCTCGGGGGAAAAACTGTTTTTT; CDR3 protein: CASSPTGGSGEKLFF
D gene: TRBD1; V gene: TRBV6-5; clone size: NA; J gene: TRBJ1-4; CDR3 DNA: TGTGCCAGCAGCACAGACCAGGGGGCAAACGGAAAACTGTTTTTT; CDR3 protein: CASSTDQGANGKLFF
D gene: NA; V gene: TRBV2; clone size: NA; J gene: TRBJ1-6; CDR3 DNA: TGTGCCAGCATGAATAGACAGAATTCACCCCTCCACTTT; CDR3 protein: CASMNRQNSPLHF
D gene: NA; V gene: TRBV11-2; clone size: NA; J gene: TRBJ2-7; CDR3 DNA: TGTGCCAGCAGCCTTCCGGGAGCCTTGTCCTACGAGCAGTACTTC; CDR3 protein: CASSLPGALSYEQYF
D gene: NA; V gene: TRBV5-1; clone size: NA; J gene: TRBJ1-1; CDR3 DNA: TGCGCCAGCAGCTTGGGAGGTGAAGCTTTCTTT; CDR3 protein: CASSLGGEAFF
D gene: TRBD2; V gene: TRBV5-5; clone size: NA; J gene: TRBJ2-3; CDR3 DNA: TGTGCCAGCAGCTCGACTAGCGGGGGCCCGCGTACGCAGTATTTT; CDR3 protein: CASSSTSGGPRTQYF
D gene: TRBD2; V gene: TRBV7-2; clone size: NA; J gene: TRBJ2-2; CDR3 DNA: TGTGCCAGCAGCGCATTGACTAGCGGGGGGGCCTATGGAACCGGGGAGCTGTTTTTT; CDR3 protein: CASSALTSGGAYGTGELFF
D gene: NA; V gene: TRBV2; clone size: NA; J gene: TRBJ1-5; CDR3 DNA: TGTGCCAGCAGCCGCGACAGGAACAATCAGCCCCAGCATTTT; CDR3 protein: CASSRDRNNQPQHF
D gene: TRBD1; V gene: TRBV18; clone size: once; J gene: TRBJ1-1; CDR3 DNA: TGTGCCAGCTCACTGCTCCCGATGACAGGGGAGAACACTGAAGCTTTCTTT; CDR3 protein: CASSLLPMTGENTEAFF
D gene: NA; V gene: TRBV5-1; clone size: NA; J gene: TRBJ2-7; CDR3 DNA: TGCGCCAGCAGCTTGGGCCAGGGGTCCTACGAGCAGTACTTC; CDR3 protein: CASSLGQGSYEQYF
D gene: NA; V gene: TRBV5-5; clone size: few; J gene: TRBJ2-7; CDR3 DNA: TGTGCCAGCAGCTTGTACACAGGGAGCTCCTACGAGCAGTACTTC; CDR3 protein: CASSLYTGSSYEQYF
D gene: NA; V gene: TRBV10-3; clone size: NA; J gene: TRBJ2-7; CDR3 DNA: TGTGCCACAGCGGAGGGAGAATCGGAGCAGTACTTC; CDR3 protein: CATAEGESEQYF